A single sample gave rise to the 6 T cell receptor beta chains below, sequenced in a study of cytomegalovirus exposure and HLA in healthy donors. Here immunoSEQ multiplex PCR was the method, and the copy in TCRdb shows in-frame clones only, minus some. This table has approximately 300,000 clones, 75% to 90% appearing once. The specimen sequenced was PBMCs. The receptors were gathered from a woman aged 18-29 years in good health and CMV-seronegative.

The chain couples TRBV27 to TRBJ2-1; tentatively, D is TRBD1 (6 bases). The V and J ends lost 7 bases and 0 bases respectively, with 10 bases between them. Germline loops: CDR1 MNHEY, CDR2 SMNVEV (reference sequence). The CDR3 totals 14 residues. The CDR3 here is CASKQGPSYNEQFF. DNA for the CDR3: TGTGCCAGCAAGCAGGGGCCCTCCTACAATGAGCAGTTCTTC.

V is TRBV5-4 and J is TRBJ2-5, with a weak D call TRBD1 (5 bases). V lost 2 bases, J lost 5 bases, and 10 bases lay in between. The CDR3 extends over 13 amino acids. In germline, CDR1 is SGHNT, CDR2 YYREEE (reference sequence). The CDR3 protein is CASSFRGLETQYF. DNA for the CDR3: TGTGCCAGCAGCTTTAGGGGCCTGGAGACCCAGTACTTC.

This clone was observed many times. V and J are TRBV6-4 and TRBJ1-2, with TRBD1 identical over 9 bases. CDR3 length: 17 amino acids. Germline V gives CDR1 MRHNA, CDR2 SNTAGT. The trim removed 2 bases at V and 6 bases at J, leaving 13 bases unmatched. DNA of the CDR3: TGTGCCAGCAGTGACGGGGAGGGCACAGGGGGCAAGGATGGCTACACCTTC. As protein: CASSDGEGTGGKDGYTF.

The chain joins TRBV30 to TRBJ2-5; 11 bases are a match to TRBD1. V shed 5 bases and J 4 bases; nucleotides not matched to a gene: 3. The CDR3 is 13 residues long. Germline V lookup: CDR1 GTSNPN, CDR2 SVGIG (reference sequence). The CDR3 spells CAWGTGGTETQYF. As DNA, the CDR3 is TGTGCCTGGGGGACAGGGGGAACAGAGACCCAGTACTTC. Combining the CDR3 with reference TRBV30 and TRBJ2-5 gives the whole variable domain SQTIHQWPATLVQPVGSPLSLECTVEGTSNPNLYWYRQAAGRGLQLLFYSVGIGQISSEVPQNLSASRPQDRQFILSSKKLLLSDSGFYLCAWGTGGTETQYFGPGTRLLVL.

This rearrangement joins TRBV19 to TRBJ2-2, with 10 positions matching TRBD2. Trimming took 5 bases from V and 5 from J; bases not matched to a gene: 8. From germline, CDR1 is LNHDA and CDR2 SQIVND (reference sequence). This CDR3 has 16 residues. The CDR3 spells CASSFLAGGGTGELFF. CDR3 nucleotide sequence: TGTGCCAGTAGTTTCTTAGCGGGAGGAGGGACCGGGGAGCTGTTTTTT.

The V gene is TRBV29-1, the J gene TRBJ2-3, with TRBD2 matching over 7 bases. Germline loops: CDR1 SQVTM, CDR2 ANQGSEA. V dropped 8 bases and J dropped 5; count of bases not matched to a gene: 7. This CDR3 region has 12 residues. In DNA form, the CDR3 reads TGCAGCTCGTTAGGGAGGGAAGATACGCAGTATTTT. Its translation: CSSLGREDTQYF.